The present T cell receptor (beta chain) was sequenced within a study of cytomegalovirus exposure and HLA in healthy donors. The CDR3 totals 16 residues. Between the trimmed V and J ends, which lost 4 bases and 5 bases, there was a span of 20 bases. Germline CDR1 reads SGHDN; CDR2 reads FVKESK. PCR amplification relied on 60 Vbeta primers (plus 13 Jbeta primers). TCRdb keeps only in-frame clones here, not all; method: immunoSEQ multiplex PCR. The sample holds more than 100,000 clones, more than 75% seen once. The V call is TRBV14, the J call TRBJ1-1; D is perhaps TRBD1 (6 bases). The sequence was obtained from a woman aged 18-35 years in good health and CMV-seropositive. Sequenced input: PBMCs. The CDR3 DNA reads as TGTGCCAGCAGCCCCCCTCGGGCAGGGGCTGTGACTGAAGCTTTCTTT. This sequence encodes CASSPPRAGAVTEAFF. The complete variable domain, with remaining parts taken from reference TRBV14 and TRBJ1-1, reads EAGVTQFPSHSVIEKGQTVTLRCDPISGHDNLYWYRRVMGKEIKFLLHFVKESKQDESGMPNNRFLAERTGGTYSTLKVQPAELEDSGVYFCASSPPRAGAVTEAFFGQGTRLTVV.